Following are 3 T cell receptor beta chains from one sample sequenced in a study of CD8 T cells in Susac syndrome. An input of 0.5 to 1 ug of RNA was subjected to reverse transcription using random hexamers. TCRdb ran MiXCR on the immunoSEQ multiplex PCR reads and lists one entry per CDR3 protein. This table has under 200,000 distinct CDR3 sequences, roughly 95% appearing once. What was sequenced was CD4+ T cells from PBMCs. These receptor sequences come from a human donor in good health.

For this clonotype: The junction does not match germline at one end; this may be a read error. The CDR3 loop reads CASTRDRNIEAFF. In DNA, the CDR3 is TGTGCCAGCACCCGGGACAGGAACATTGAAGCTTTCTTT. The chain recombines TRBV5-6 with TRBJ1-1; 8 bases align to TRBD1. Per the germline V gene, CDR1 is SGHDT and CDR2 is YYEEEE. The CDR3 has 13 amino acids.

The V and J genes are TRBV7-2 and TRBJ2-7; D not resolved. CDR3 size: 14 residues. The V gene lost 6 bases and the J gene lost 1 base, with 13 bases spanning the gap. Germline V gene sequence: CDR1 SGHTA, CDR2 FQGNSA. CDR3 sequence: CASSLDWSSYEQYF. As DNA, the CDR3 is TGTGCCAGCAGTCTTGACTGGTCATCCTACGAGCAGTACTTC.

The chain links TRBV11-2 to TRBJ2-1; 9 bases agree with TRBD2. Per germline, CDR1 SGHAT and CDR2 FQNNGV. The V and J ends lost 5 bases and 9 bases, in that order; junction bases with no gene match: 11. The CDR3 has 15 amino acids. Written as DNA, the CDR3 is TGTGCCAGCAGCCCCCTTAGAGCGGGAGGACGTGAGCAGTTCTTC. Encoded protein: CASSPLRAGGREQFF. Together with reference TRBV11-2 and TRBJ2-1, the CDR3 gives the full variable domain: EAGVAQSPRYKIIEKRQSVAFWCNPISGHATLYWYQQILGQGPKLLIQFQNNGVVDDSQLPKDRFSAERLKGVDSTLKIQPAKLEDSAVYLCASSPLRAGGREQFFGPGTRLTVL.